This entry lists 11 T cell receptor beta chains sequenced from one sample in a study of blood T cell repertoires in COVID-19. Profiled with immunoSEQ multiplex PCR; TCRdb holds only in-frame clones, not every one. The sample lists about 190,000 clones; around 82% were seen once. Sequencing was performed on PBMCs or T cells enriched from blood (not recorded which). The receptors shown here come from a woman in her fifties or sixties with acute COVID-19.

V is TRBV19 and J is TRBJ1-5; D is perhaps TRBD1 (6 bases). The CDR3 runs to 13 residues. Germline V gives CDR1 LNHDA, CDR2 SQIVND (reference sequence). V shed 10 bases and J shed 5 bases, with 15 bases lying between them. The CDR3 coding sequence is TGTGCCACCGAGGGGCAGGGGTATCAGCCCCAGCATTTT. Amino acids: CATEGQGYQPQHF.

The chain links TRBV30 to TRBJ1-2, with a weak D call TRBD1 (5 bases). The V gene's germline CDR1 is GTSNPN and CDR2 SVGIG (reference sequence). V was clipped by 2 bases and J by 1 base, with 8 bases between them. The CDR3 is 13 residues long. The CDR3 sequence is CAWSSGLNYGYTF. Written as DNA, the CDR3 is TGTGCCTGGAGTTCAGGGCTTAACTATGGCTACACCTTC.

The chain carries TRBV18 and TRBJ2-2; 10 nucleotides align to TRBD2. Looked up from germline, CDR1 is KGHSH and CDR2 is LQKENI. The CDR3 sequence is 18 residues long. V shed 2 bases, J shed 1 base, and the junction held 7 bases outside the gene matches. As DNA, the CDR3 is TGTGCCAGCTCACCAATAGCTAGCGGGGGCCGGAACACCGGGGAGCTGTTTTTT. This sequence encodes CASSPIASGGRNTGELFF.

This clone has just a few counts. This sequence joins TRBV11-2 and TRBJ1-2; TRBD1 matches at 7 bases. Germline CDR1 SGHAT, CDR2 FQNNGV. V shed 1 base and J 2 bases; nucleotides not matched to a gene: 4. The CDR3 consists of 15 residues. CDR3 residues: CASSLAEGANYGYTF. The CDR3 DNA sequence: TGTGCCAGCAGCTTAGCGGAGGGGGCCAACTATGGCTACACCTTC.

The chain is built from TRBV3-1 (or the pseudogene TRBV3-2) and TRBJ2-1; D is ambiguous. Germline V gives CDR1 LGHDT, CDR2 YNNKEL (reference sequence). The V gene lost 4 bases and the J gene lost 4 bases, with 5 bases spanning the gap. The CDR3 is 12 residues long. The CDR3 spells CASSLQYNEQFF. CDR3 nucleotides: TGTGCCAGCAGCCTCCAGTACAATGAGCAGTTCTTC.

The CDR3 spells CASSPGLRGYNEQFF. The CDR3 DNA reads TGTGCCAGCAGCCCCGGCTTGCGGGGCTACAATGAGCAGTTCTTC. The chain couples TRBV7-2 to TRBJ2-1; D might be TRBD2 (6 bases). V was trimmed by 5 bases and J by 3 bases, leaving 14 bases between them. Germline V lookup: CDR1 SGHTA, CDR2 FQGNSA. CDR3 length: 15 residues.

The gene calls are TRBV19 and TRBJ1-4; 9 bases match TRBD1. The V segment lost 9 bases and the J segment 0 bases; nucleotides outside the gene matches: 2. CDR1 is LNHDA and CDR2 is SQIVND in the germline V gene (reference sequence). CDR3 size: 14 residues. The CDR3 spells CASRDRATNEKLFF. The CDR3 nucleotides read TGTGCCAGCCGGGACAGGGCAACTAATGAAAAACTGTTTTTT. Full variable domain (missing parts from reference TRBV19 and TRBJ1-4): DGGITQSPKYLFRKEGQNVTLSCEQNLNHDAMYWYRQDPGQGLRLIYYSQIVNDFQKGDIAEGYSVSREKKESFPLTVTSAQKNPTAFYLCASRDRATNEKLFFGSGTQLSVL.

Only one count was recorded for this clone. The identical CDR3 is also encoded by other nucleotide sequences in the sample. The chain employs TRBV29-1 and TRBJ1-4; TRBD1 matches at 9 bases. CDR1 SQVTM and CDR2 ANQGSEA come from the germline V gene. The CDR3 sequence is 12 residues long. Trimming at V came to 6 bases and at J to 8 bases, leaving 4 bases not matched to a gene. The CDR3 spells CSVGTGREKLFF. The CDR3 DNA sequence: TGCAGCGTCGGGACAGGGCGCGAAAAACTGTTTTTT.

The chain links TRBV28 to TRBJ1-3; unclear D gene. Per the germline V gene, CDR1 is MDHEN and CDR2 is SYDVKM. Trimming removed 1 base from V and 4 bases from J, with 14 bases in between. The CDR3 has 16 amino acids. The CDR3 DNA sequence: TGTGCCAGCAGTTTATTTATCGGAGGGAGCGGAAACACCATATATTTT. Protein product: CASSLFIGGSGNTIYF.

This chain connects TRBV4-1 to TRBJ1-1, with a weak D call TRBD1 (5 bases). The CDR3 has 15 residues. V lost 0 bases and J 5 bases, leaving 13 bases between the germline ends. Germline V gene data show CDR1 as MGHRA and CDR2 as YSYEKL. This CDR3 is CASSQDRAGWTEAFF. CDR3 DNA sequence: TGCGCCAGCAGCCAAGATCGGGCAGGGTGGACTGAAGCTTTCTTT.

This clone appeared once. The chain has TRBV28 and TRBJ2-1; TRBD1 agrees at 10 bases. The CDR3 runs 15 residues. Per germline, CDR1 MDHEN and CDR2 SYDVKM. Unmatched junction bases numbered 5, after V lost 4 bases and J lost 5 bases. CDR3 protein: CASSSRQGADNEQFF. For the CDR3, the DNA is TGTGCCAGCAGTTCACGACAGGGGGCGGACAATGAGCAGTTCTTC. The complete variable domain, with remaining parts taken from reference TRBV28 and TRBJ2-1, reads DVKVTQSSRYLVKRTGEKVFLECVQDMDHENMFWYRQDPGLGLRLIYFSYDVKMKEKGDIPEGYSVSREKKERFSLILESASTNQTSMYLCASSSRQGADNEQFFGPGTRLTVL.